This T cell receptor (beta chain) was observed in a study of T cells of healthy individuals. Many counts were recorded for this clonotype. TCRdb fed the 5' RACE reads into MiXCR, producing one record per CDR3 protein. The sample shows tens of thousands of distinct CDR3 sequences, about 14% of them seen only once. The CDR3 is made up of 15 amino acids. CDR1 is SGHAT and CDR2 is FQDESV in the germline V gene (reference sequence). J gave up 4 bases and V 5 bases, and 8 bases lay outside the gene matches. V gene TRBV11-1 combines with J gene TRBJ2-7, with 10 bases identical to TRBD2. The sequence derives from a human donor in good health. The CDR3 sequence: CASSTEQTSGYEQYF. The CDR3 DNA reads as TGTGCCAGCAGCACCGAACAGACTAGCGGGTACGAGCAGTACTTC. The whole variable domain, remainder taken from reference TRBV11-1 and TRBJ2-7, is EAEVAQSPRYKITEKSQAVAFWCDPISGHATLYWYRQILGQGPELLVQFQDESVVDDSQLPKDRFSAERLKGVDSTLKIQPAELGDSAMYLCASSTEQTSGYEQYFGPGTRLTVT.